This entry is about one TCR beta chain. No cognate antigen has been identified for it. No per-base quality is available; no much larger clone lies one base away. Looking up the germline V gene yields CDR1 SGDLS and CDR2 YYNGEE. Trimming takes 2 bases from V and 1 base from J, and the germline ends sit 7 bases apart. From cysteine to phenylalanine, the CDR3 is 13 amino acids long. Only CDR3 DNA remains: 39 bases, in frame from the first base. Another Seattle source contributed samples from volunteer blood donors who had recovered from COVID-19. The collaborating institutions used their own protocols to collect whole blood in K2EDTA tubes. For TCRbeta analysis, collaborators shipped samples as frozen whole blood, isolated PBMCs, or DNA extracted from either of those sample types. TCRbeta CDR3 regions were amplified from genomic DNA by means of the immunoSEQ Assay, a bias-controlled multiplex PCR. In the paper's pipeline: The number of nucleated cells in each sample was estimated by amplification of reference gene primers within the assay. To quantify the absolute abundance of each unique TCRbeta CDR3 rearrangement, sequence reads were collapsed and filtered. For each sample, productive Simpson clonality was calculated by taking the square root of Simpson's diversity index across productive rearrangements. TCRdb stores this immuneACCESS table with in-frame sequences only. Part of the clones is absent; in the studies checked, under half of the shortfall reflects unresolved V genes, and no reason is known for the rest. V and J calls and clone size are given by that table; D and trimming were obtained from the DNA. In this sample the table shows fewer than 200,000 clones, 84% of which occur a single time. Roughly 7.5% of the sample is taken by the ten largest.

This sample is part of a study of blood T cell repertoires in COVID-19 (dated by TCRdb to the early 2020s). At the level of the whole study: Collaborator samples came from the United States, Italy and Spain and covered acute and convalescent phases of COVID-19. Samples came from the ongoing ImmuneRACE study (first 160 participants) plus 1,254 subjects from 6 global collaborators. Sample metadata almost always included a de-identified subject ID, COVID-19 status, age in years and sex. Subjects who had been exposed to COVID-19, were actively infected with it, or had recovered from it provided the deeply sampled blood TCRbeta repertoires that made up the dataset. A freely available public database, intended as a resource for researchers studying the immune response to SARS-CoV-2, is where the repertoires were released. The prospective study material was composed of cDNA or gDNA derived from T cells, B-cell-depleted T cells, or PBMCs. HLA class I and class II types, where available, came from metadata supplied by the sample provider rather than from assay-based typing. The investigation overall reported the following: The amount of clinical and demographic metadata varied by source and participant and was provided uncurated.

The sample taken for sequencing was peripheral blood. The chain was built from TRBV9 and TRBJ2-7; the D gene cannot be resolved reliably. The receptor was isolated from a man between 35 and 55 years old who had recovered from COVID-19. This receptor carries the CDR3 CASSVDQSYEQYF. The DNA sequence is as follows: TGTGCCAGCAGCGTTGATCAGTCCTACGAGCAGTACTTC.